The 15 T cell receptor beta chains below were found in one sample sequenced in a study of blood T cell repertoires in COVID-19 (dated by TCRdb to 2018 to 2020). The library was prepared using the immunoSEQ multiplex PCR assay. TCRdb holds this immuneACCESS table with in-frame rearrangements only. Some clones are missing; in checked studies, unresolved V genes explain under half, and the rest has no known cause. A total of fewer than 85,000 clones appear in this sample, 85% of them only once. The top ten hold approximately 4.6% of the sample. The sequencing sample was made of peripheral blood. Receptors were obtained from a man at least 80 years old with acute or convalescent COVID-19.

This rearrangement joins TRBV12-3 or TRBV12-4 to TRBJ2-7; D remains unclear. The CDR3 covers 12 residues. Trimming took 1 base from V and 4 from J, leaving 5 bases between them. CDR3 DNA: TGTGCCAGCAGTTTAGGTGCGTACGAGCAGTACTTC. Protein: CASSLGAYEQYF.

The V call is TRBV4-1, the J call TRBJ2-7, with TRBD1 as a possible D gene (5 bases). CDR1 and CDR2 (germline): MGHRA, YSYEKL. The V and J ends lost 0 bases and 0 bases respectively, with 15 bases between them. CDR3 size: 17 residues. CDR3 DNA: TGCGCCAGCAGCCAAGATCGCGACAGTGTCAGCTCCTACGAGCAGTACTTC. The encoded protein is CASSQDRDSVSSYEQYF.

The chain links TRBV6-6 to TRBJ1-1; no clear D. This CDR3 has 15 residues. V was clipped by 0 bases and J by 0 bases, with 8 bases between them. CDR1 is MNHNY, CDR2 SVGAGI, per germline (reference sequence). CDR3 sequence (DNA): TGTGCCAGCAGTTACTCTGGCAACATGAACACTGAAGCTTTCTTT. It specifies CASSYSGNMNTEAFF.

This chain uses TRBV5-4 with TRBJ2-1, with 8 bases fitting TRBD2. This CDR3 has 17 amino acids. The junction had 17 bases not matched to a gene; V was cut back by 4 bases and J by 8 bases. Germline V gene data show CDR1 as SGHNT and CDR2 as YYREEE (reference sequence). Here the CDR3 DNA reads TGTGCCAGCAGCCGGAGGGCAAGCGGGAGATCGGTCGATGAGCAGTTCTTC. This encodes CASSRRASGRSVDEQFF.

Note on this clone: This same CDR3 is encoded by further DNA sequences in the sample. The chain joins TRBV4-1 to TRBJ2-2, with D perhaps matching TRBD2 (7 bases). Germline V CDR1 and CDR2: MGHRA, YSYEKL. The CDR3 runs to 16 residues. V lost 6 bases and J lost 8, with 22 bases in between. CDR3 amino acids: CASSQEGGVQRGELFF. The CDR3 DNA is TGCGCCAGCAGTCAGGAGGGGGGGGTGCAAAGAGGGGAGCTGTTTTTT.

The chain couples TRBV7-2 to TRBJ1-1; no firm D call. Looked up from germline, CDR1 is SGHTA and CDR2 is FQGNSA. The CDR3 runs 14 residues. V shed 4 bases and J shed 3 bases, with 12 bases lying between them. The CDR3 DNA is TGTGCCAGCAGCTACCAGCGGGATTACACTGAAGCTTTCTTT. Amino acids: CASSYQRDYTEAFF.

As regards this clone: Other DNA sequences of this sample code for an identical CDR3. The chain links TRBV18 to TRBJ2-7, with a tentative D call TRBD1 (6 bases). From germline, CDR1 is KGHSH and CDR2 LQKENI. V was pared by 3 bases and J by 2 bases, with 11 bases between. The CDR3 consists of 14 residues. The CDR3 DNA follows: TGTGCCAGCTCACCGCCGGGACATACCTACGAGCAGTACTTC. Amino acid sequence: CASSPPGHTYEQYF. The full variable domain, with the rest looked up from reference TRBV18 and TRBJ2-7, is NAGVMQNPRHLVRRRGQEARLRCSPMKGHSHVYWYRQLPEEGLKFMVYLQKENIIDESGMPKERFSAEFPKEGPSILRIQQVVRGDSAAYFCASSPPGHTYEQYFGPGTRLTVT.

This chain's CDR3 is CASSSWTGGRTNEKLFF. The CDR3 DNA reads TGTGCCAGCAGCTCATGGACAGGGGGCAGAACTAATGAAAAACTGTTTTTT. The chain joins TRBV7-9 to TRBJ1-4; 11 bases align to TRBD1. CDR1 and CDR2 (germline): SEHNR, FQNEAQ (reference sequence). The V segment lost 4 bases and the J segment 1 base; nucleotides outside the gene matches: 5. The CDR3 contains 17 residues.

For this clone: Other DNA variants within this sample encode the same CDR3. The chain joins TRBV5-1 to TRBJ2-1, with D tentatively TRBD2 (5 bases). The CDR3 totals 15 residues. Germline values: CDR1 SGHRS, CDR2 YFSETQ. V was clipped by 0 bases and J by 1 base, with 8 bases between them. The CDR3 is CASSLAGSSYNEQFF. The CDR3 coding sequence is TGCGCCAGCAGCTTGGCGGGAAGTTCCTACAATGAGCAGTTCTTC.

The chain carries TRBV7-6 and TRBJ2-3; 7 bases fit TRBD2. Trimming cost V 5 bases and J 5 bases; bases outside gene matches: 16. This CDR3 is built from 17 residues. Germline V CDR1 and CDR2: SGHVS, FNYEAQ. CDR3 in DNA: TGTGCCAGCAGCAGGAGACCTGGGGCGGGAGTGGGAGATACGCAGTATTTT. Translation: CASSRRPGAGVGDTQYF.

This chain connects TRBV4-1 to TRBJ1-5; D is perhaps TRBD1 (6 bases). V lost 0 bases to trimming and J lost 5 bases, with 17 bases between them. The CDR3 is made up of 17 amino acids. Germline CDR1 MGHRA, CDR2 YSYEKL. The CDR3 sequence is CASSQDFSMTGDQPQHF. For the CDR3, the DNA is TGCGCCAGCAGCCAAGACTTCAGCATGACAGGAGATCAGCCCCAGCATTTT.

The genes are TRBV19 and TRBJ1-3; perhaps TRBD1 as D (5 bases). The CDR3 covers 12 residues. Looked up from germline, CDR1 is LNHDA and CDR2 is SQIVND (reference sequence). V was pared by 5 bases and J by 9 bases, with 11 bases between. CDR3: CASSSQGTTIYF. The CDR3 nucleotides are TGTGCCAGTAGTTCCCAGGGTACCACCATATATTTT.

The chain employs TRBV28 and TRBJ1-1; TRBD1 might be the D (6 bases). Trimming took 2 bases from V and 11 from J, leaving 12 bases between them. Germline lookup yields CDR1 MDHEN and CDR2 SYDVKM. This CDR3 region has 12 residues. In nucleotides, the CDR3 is TGTGCCAGCAGTTTAGTCCGAAGGGGGGCTTTCTTT. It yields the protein CASSLVRRGAFF.

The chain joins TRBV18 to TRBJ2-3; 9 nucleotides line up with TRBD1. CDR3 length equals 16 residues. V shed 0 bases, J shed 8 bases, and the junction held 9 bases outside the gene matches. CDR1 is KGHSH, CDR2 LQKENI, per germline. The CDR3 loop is CASSPPGTGSKGTQYF. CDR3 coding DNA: TGTGCCAGCTCACCACCCGGGACAGGGAGTAAGGGTACGCAGTATTTT.

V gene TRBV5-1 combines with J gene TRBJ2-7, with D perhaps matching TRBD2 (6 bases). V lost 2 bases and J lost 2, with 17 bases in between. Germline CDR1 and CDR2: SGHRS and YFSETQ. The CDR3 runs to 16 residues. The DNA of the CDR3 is TGCGCCAGCAGCTTCAGTCCGGGAGTGGGGGCCTACGAGCAGTACTTC. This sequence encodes CASSFSPGVGAYEQYF.